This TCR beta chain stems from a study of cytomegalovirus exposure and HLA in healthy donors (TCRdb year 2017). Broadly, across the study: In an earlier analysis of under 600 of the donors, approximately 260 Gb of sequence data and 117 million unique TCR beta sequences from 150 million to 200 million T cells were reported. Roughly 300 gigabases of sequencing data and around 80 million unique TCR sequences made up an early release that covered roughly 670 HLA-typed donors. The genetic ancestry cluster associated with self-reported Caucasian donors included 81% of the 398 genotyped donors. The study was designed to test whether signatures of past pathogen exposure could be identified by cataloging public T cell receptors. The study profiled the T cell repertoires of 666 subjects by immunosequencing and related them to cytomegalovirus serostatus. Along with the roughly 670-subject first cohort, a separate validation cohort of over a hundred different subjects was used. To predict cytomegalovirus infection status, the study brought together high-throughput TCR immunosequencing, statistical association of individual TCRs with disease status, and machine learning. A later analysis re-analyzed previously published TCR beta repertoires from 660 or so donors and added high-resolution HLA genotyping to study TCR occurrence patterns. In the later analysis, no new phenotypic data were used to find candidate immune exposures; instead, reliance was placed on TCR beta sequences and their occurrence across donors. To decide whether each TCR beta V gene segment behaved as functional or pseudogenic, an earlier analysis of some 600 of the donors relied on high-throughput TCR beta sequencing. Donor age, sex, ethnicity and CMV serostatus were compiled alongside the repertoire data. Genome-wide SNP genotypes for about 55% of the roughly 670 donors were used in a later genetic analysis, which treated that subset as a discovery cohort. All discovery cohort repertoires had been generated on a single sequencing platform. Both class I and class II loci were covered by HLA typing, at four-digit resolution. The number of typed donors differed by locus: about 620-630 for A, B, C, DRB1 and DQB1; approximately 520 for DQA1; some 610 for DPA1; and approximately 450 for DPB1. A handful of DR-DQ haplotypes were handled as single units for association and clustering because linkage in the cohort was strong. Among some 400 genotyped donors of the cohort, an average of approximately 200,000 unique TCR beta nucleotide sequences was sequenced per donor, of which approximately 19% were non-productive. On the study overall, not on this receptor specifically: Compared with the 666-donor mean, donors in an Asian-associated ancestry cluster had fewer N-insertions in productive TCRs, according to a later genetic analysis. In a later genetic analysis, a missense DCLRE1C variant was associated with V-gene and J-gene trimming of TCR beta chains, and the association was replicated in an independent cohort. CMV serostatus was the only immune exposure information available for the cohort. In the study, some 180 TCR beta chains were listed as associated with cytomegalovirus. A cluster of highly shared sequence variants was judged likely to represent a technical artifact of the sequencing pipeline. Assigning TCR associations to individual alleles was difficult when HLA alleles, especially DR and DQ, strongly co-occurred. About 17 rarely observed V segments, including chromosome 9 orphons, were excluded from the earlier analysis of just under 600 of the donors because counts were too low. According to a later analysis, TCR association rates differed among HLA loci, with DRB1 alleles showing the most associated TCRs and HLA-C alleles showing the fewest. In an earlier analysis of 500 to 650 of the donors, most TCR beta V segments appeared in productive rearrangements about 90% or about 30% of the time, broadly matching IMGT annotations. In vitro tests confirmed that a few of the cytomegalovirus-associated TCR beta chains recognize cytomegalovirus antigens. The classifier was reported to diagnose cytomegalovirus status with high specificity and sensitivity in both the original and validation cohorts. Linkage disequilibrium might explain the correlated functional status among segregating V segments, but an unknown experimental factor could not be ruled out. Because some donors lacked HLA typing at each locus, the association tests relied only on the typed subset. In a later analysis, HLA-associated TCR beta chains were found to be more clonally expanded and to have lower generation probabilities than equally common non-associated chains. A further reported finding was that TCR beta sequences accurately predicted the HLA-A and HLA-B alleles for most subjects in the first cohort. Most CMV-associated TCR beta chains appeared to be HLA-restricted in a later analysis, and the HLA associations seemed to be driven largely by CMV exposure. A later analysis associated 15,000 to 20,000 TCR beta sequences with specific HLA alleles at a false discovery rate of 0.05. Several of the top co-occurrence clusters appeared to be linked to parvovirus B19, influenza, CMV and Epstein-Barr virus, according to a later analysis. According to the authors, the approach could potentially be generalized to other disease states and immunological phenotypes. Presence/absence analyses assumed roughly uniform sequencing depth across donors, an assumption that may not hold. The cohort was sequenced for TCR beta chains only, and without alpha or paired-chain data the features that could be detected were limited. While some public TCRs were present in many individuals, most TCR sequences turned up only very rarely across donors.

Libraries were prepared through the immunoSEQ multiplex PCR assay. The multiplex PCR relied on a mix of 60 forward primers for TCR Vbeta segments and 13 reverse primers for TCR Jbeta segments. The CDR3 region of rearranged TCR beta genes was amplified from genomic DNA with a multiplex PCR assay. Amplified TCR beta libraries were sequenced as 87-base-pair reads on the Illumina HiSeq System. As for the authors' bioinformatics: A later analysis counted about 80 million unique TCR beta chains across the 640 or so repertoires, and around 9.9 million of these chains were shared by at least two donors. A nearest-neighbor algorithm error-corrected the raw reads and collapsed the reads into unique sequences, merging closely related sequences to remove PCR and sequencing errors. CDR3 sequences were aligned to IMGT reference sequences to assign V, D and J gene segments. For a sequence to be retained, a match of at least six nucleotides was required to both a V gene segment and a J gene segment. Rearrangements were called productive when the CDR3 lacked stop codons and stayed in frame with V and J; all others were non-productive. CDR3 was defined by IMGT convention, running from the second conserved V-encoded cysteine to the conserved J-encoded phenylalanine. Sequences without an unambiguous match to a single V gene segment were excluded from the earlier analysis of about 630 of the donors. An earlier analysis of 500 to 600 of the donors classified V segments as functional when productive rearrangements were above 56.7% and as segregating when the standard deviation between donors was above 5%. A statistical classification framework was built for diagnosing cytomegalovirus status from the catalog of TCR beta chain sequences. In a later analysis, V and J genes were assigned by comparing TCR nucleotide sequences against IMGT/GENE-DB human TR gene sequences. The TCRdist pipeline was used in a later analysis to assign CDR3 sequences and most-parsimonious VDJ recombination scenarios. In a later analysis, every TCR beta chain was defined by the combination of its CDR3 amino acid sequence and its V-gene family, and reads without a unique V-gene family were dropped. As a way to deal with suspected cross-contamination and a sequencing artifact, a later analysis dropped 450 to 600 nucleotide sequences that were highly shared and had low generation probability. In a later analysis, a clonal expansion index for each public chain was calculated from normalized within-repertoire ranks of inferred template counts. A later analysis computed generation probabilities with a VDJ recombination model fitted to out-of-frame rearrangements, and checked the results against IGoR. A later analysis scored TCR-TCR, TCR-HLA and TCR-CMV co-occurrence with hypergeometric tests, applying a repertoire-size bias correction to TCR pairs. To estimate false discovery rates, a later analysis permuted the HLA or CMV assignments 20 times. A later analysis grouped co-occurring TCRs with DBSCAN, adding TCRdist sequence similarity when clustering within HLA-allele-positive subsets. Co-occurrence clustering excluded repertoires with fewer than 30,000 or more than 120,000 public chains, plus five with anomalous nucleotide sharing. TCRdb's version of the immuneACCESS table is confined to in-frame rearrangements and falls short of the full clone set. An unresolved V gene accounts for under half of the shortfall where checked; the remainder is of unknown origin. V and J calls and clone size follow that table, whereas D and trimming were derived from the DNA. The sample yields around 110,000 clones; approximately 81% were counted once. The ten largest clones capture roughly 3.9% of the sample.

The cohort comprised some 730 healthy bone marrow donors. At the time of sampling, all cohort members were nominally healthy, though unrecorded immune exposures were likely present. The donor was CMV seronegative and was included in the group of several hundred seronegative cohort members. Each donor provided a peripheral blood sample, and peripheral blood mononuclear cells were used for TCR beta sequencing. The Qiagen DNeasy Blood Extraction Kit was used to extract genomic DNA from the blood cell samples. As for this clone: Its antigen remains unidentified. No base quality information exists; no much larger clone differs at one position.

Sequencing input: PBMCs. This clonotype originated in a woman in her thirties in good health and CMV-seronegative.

The CDR3 loop reads CAISGQSNYGYTF. The nucleotide sequence is given as TGTGCCATCAGTGGACAGAGTAACTATGGCTACACCTTC. The rearrangement joined TRBV10-3 to TRBJ1-2; perhaps TRBD1 is the D gene, with 5 bases matching. At the junction V is shortened by 4 bases and J by 1 base, with 7 bases in between. From the germline V gene, CDR1 is ENHRY and CDR2 is SYGVKD. The CDR3 covers 13 residues, taking in both the cysteine and the phenylalanine. The retained sequence is limited to the CDR3, 39 bases, with the frame set at the first base.